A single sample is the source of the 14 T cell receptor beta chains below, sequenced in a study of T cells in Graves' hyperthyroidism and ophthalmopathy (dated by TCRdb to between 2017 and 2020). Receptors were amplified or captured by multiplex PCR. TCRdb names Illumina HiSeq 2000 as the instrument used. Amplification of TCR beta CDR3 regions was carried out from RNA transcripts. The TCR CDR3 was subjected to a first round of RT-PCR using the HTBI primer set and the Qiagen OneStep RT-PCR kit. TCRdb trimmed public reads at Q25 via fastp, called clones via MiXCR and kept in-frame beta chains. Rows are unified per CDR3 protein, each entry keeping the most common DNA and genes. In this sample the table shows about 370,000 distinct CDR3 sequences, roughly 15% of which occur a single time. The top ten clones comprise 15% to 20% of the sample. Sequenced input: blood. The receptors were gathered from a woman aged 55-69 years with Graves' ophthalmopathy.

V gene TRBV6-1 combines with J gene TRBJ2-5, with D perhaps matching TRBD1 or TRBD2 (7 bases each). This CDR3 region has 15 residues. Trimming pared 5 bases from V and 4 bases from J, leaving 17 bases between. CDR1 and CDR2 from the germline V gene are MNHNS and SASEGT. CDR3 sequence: CASSTGDGGRETQYF. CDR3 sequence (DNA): TGTGCCAGCAGTACAGGGGATGGCGGGAGAGAGACCCAGTACTTC.

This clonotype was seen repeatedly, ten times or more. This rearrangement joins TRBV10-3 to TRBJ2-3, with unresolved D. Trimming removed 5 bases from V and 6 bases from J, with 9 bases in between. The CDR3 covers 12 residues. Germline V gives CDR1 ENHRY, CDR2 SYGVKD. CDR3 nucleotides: TGTGCCATCAGTAATAGTGGCGATACGCAGTATTTT. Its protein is CAISNSGDTQYF.

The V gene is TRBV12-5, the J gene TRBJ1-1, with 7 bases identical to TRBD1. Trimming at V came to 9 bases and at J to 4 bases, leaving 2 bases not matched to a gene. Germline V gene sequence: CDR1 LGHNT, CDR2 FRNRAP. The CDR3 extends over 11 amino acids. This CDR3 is CARPGGTEAFF. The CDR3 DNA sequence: TGTGCTAGACCAGGGGGCACTGAAGCTTTCTTT.

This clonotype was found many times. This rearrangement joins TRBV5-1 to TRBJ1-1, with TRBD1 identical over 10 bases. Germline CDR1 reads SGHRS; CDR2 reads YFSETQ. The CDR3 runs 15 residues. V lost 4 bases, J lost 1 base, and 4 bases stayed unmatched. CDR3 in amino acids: CASSRDRGRNTEAFF. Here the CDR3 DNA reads TGCGCCAGCAGCAGGGACAGGGGCAGGAACACTGAAGCTTTCTTT.

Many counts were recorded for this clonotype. The CDR3 is CSARDARGAETQYF. The CDR3 DNA is TGCAGTGCTAGAGATGCCAGGGGGGCCGAGACCCAGTACTTC. The J gene is TRBJ2-5, the V gene TRBV20-1, with D possibly TRBD1 on 7 matching bases. Trimming left V 0 bases short and J 5 bases short, with 13 bases between. This CDR3 comprises 14 residues. CDR1 and CDR2 from the germline V gene are DFQATT and SNEGSKA (reference sequence).

DNA of the CDR3: TGTGCCAGCAGGCCCGGGACTGGGATCACCGGGGAGCTGTTTTTT. This translates into CASRPGTGITGELFF. The chain uses TRBV9 and TRBJ2-2; possibly TRBD2 for D (6 bases). V was cut by 5 bases and J by 4 bases, with 15 bases left in between. This CDR3 is built from 15 residues. Germline V gene data show CDR1 as SGDLS and CDR2 as YYNGEE.

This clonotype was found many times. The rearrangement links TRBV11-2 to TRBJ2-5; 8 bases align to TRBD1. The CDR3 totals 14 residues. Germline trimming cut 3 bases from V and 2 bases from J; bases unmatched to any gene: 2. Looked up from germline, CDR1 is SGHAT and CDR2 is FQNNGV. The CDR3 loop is CASSFRGLQETQYF. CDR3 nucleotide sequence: TGTGCCAGCAGCTTCAGGGGGCTGCAAGAGACCCAGTACTTC.

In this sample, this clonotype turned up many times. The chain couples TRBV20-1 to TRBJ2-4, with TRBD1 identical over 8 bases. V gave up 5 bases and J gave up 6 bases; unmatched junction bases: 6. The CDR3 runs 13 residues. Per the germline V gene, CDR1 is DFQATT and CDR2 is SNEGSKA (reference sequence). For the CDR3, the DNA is TGCAGTGCTGCGCAGGGGGCGTTAAACATTCAGTACTTC. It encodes CSAAQGALNIQYF.

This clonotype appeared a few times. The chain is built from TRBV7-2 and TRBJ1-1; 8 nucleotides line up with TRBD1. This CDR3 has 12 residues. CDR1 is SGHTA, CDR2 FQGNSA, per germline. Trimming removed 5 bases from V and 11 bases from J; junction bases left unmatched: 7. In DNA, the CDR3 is TGTGCCAGCAGCCCAGGGGGCCCGGGGGCTTTCTTT. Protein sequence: CASSPGGPGAFF. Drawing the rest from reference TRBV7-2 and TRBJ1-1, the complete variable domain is GAGVSQSPSNKVTEKGKDVELRCDPISGHTALYWYRQSLGQGLEFLIYFQGNSAPDKSGLPSDRFSAERTGGSVSTLTIQRTQQEDSAVYLCASSPGGPGAFFGQGTRLTVV.

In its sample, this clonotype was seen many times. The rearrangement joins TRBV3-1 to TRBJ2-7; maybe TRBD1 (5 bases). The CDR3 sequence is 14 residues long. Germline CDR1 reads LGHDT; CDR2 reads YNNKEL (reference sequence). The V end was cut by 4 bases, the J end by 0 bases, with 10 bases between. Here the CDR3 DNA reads TGTGCCAGCAGCCGCCAGGGAAACTCCTACGAGCAGTACTTC. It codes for CASSRQGNSYEQYF.

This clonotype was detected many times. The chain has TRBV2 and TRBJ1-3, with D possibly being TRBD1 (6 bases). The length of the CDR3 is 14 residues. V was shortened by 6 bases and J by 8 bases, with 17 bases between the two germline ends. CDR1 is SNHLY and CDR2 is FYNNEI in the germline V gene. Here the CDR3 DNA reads TGTGCCAGCAGGGCAGACAGGCAGACTTACACCATATATTTT. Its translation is CASRADRQTYTIYF. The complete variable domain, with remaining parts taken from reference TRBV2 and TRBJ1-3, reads EPEVTQTPSHQVTQMGQEVILRCVPISNHLYFYWYRQILGQKVEFLVSFYNNEISEKSEIFDDQFSVERPDGSNFTLKIRSTKLEDSAMYFCASRADRQTYTIYFGEGSWLTVV.

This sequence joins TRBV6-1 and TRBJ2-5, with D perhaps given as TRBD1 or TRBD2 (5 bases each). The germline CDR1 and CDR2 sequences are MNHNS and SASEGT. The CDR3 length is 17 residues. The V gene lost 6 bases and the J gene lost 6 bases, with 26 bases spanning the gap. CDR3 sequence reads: CASRESPGRTKGKTQYF. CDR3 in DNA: TGTGCCAGCAGGGAATCCCCGGGACGAACTAAGGGAAAGACCCAGTACTTC.

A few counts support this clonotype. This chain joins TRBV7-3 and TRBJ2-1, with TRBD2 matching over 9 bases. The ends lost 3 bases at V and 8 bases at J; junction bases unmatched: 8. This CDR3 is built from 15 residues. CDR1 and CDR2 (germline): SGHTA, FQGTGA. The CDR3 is CASSLVGSGSDEQFF. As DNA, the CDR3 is TGTGCCAGCAGCTTGGTGGGTAGCGGGAGCGATGAGCAGTTCTTC.

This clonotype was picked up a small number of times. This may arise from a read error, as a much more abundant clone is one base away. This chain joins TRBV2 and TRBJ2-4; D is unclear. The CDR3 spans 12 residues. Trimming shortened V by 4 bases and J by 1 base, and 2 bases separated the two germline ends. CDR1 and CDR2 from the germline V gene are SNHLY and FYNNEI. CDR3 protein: CASSVAKNIQYF. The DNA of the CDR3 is TGTGCCAGCAGTGTGGCCAAAAACATTCAGTACTTC. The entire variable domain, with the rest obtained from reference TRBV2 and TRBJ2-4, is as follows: EPEVTQTPSHQVTQMGQEVILRCVPISNHLYFYWYRQILGQKVEFLVSFYNNEISEKSEIFDDQFSVERPDGSNFTLKIRSTKLEDSAMYFCASSVAKNIQYFGAGTRLSVL.